The 14 T cell receptor beta chains below all came from one sample that was sequenced in a study of regulatory T cells in long-lasting Graves disease. Time point of the sample: newly diagnosed GD, antithyroid drugs for less than 3 months. PBMCs were the source of the RNA used for TCR sequencing. iRepertoire HTBI primers and Arm-PCR of CDR3 regions built TCR beta libraries. Each CDR3 protein is one row after TCRdb ran MiXCR on the multiplex PCR reads. The repertoire has about half a million distinct CDR3 sequences, about 12% of them found once; the top ten carry roughly 9.3%. These data also featured in a second study, about T cells in Graves' hyperthyroidism and ophthalmopathy.

The sequencing used peripheral blood mononuclear cells (PBMCs), collected at new diagnosis, from a patient treated with antithyroid drugs. These receptors came from a woman in her thirties with Graves disease.

The V gene is TRBV2, the J gene TRBJ2-1; 10 positions match TRBD2. The CDR3 is 16 residues long. Germline V gene lookup returns CDR1 SNHLY and CDR2 FYNNEI. The ends lost 6 bases at V and 6 bases at J; junction bases unmatched: 11. The CDR3 region has the DNA TGTGCCAGCAGCTTAGTCGGTAGCGGGAGGTCCAATGAGCAGTTCTTC. Its translation is CASSLVGSGRSNEQFF.

This clonotype was detected many times. The chain combines TRBV20-1 with TRBJ2-7, with 8 bases lining up with TRBD2. The CDR3 runs to 15 residues. Germline CDR1 is DFQATT and CDR2 is SNEGSKA (reference sequence). After removal of 3 bases from V and 3 bases from J, the junction contained 10 bases not matched to a gene. The CDR3 nucleotides are TGCAGTGCTAGGCCCAGCGGGAGCCTAGACTACGAGCAGTACTTC. Encoded protein: CSARPSGSLDYEQYF.

The V and J genes are TRBV10-3 and TRBJ1-5; maybe TRBD1 (5 bases). This CDR3 is built from 15 residues. Trimming removed 10 bases from V and 0 bases from J, with 16 bases in between. Germline lookup yields CDR1 ENHRY and CDR2 SYGVKD. CDR3 residues: CATKIGADSNQPQHF. In DNA form, the CDR3 reads TGTGCCACCAAAATCGGGGCCGATAGCAATCAGCCCCAGCATTTT.

This clonotype was recorded a few times. The chain is built from TRBV7-8 and TRBJ1-2; possibly TRBD1 for D (5 bases). The CDR3 totals 15 residues. Germline loops: CDR1 SGHVS, CDR2 FQNEAQ. The V end lost 0 bases, the J end lost 3 bases, and 11 bases lay between the germline ends. CDR3 in amino acids: CASSLAPGDHYGYTF. CDR3 bases: TGTGCCAGCAGCTTAGCGCCGGGGGATCACTATGGCTACACCTTC.

This clonotype was observed many times. The DNA for the CDR3 is TGTGCCAGCAGCACCCCTTTACAGGGAGGCCCTCTCTCTAGCTCCTACAATGAGCAGTTCTTC. Translating it yields CASSTPLQGGPLSSSYNEQFF. V gene TRBV7-9 combines with J gene TRBJ2-1, with D perhaps matching TRBD1 or TRBD2 (6 bases each). V lost 5 bases and J lost 0, with 29 bases in between. CDR1 and CDR2 from the germline V gene are SEHNR and FQNEAQ (reference sequence). The CDR3 sequence is 21 residues long.

The sample holds many counts of this clonotype. V gene TRBV18 combines with J gene TRBJ2-2, with a possible D match to TRBD2 (5 bases). In germline, CDR1 is KGHSH, CDR2 LQKENI. There are 13 residues in the CDR3. Trimming removed 5 bases at V and 7 bases at J, with 11 bases between. CDR3 coding DNA: TGTGCCAGCTCAAAGGAGCGGAGCGGGGAGCTGTTTTTT. Amino acid sequence: CASSKERSGELFF.

This clonotype occurred many times. The chain links TRBV18 to TRBJ2-2; TRBD1 might be the D (6 bases). Trimming cost V 8 bases and J 1 base, with 14 bases left between them. Germline V CDR1 and CDR2: KGHSH, LQKENI. The CDR3 extends over 15 amino acids. The CDR3 is CASAKGGENTGELFF. Written as DNA, the CDR3 is TGTGCCAGCGCGAAAGGGGGAGAGAACACCGGGGAGCTGTTTTTT.

This clonotype was found a few times. V and J are TRBV19 and TRBJ1-1, with D possibly being TRBD1 (5 bases). Germline V CDR1 and CDR2: LNHDA, SQIVND (reference sequence). This CDR3 has 13 residues. V lost 9 bases, J lost 14 bases, and 25 bases lay in between. CDR3 nucleotide sequence: TGTGCCAGCCGGTCCCGGGACCTCCTTATCGCGTTCTTT. This sequence encodes CASRSRDLLIAFF.

This clonotype occurred many times. This chain uses TRBV19 with TRBJ2-5; no definite D call. This CDR3 region has 15 residues. The germline CDR1 and CDR2 sequences are LNHDA and SQIVND (reference sequence). Deletions cut 3 bases from V and 3 bases from J, with 14 bases between. CDR3 DNA: TGTGCCAGTAGTATTTTTTGGGCAGGCGAAGAGACCCAGTACTTC. Protein: CASSIFWAGEETQYF.

At least ten counts were recorded for this clonotype. J is TRBJ2-3 and V is TRBV2; no clear D. Looked up from germline, CDR1 is SNHLY and CDR2 is FYNNEI. The V gene lost 7 bases and the J gene lost 6 bases, with 20 bases spanning the gap. The CDR3 contains 15 residues. The CDR3, as DNA: TGTGCCAGCATGGTAGGGCTTACTGGGCTCGATACGCAGTATTTT. It codes for CASMVGLTGLDTQYF.

This clonotype turned up a few times. V gene TRBV28 combines with J gene TRBJ1-5; D unclear. The V gene lost 3 bases and the J gene lost 0 bases, with 9 bases spanning the gap. In germline, CDR1 is MDHEN, CDR2 SYDVKM. This CDR3 region has 15 residues. CDR3 nucleotides: TGTGCCAGCAGTTTTCTCGGAACTAGCAATCAGCCCCAGCATTTT. It codes for CASSFLGTSNQPQHF.

The V call is TRBV19, the J call TRBJ1-3; D uncertain. V lost 6 bases to trimming and J lost 0 bases, with 18 bases between them. Germline lookup yields CDR1 LNHDA and CDR2 SQIVND (reference sequence). The CDR3 extends over 17 amino acids. The DNA of the CDR3 is TGTGCCAGTAGCAACTACCGTGGAGCCTACTCTGGAAACACCATATATTTT. Its protein product is CASSNYRGAYSGNTIYF.

In its sample, this clonotype was seen many times. This chain connects TRBV7-2 to TRBJ2-7; a possible D gene is TRBD2 (6 bases). The ends were cut back, 6 bases at V and 5 bases at J, with 17 bases in the middle. CDR1 and CDR2 from the germline V gene are SGHTA and FQGNSA. This CDR3 has 14 amino acids. CDR3 DNA: TGTGCCAGCAGGCCTGGAGGGCGAAGCGACGAGCAGTACTTC. Its translation: CASRPGGRSDEQYF.

This clonotype was counted at least ten times. The J gene is TRBJ2-5, the V gene TRBV6-2 or TRBV6-3, with 16 bases that match TRBD2. Losses at the gene ends were 0 bases for V and 3 bases for J; bases not matched to a gene: 10. The germline V gene encodes CDR1 MNHEY and CDR2 SVGEGT. There are 20 residues in the CDR3. CDR3 in DNA: TGTGCCAGCAGTTACTCGGCTCCCGGGACTAGCGGGAGGGCCGAAGAGACCCAGTACTTC. This gives the protein CASSYSAPGTSGRAEETQYF.